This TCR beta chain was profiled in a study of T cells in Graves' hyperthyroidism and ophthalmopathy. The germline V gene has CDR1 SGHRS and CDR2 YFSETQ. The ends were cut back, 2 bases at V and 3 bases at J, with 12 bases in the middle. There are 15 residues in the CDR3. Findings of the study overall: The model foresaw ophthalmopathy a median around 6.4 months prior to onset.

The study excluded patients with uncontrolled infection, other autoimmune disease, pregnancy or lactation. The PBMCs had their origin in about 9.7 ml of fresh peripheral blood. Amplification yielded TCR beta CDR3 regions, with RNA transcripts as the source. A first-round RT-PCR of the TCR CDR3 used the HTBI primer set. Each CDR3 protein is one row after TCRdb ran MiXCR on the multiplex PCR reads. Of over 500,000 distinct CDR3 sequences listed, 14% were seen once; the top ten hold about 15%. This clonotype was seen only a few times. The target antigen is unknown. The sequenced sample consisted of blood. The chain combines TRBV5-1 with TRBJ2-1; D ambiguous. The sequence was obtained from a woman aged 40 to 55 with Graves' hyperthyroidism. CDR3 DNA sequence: TGCGCCAGCAGCTTTATGACCCTTAGCTACAATGAGCAGTTCTTC. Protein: CASSFMTLSYNEQFF.